Below, 32 T cell receptor beta chains from the same sample are listed, as sequenced in a study of control samples from healthy donors and cancer patients. Sequencing was performed with immunoSEQ multiplex PCR; in TCRdb, only in-frame clones are kept and a portion is missing. The repertoire holds 65,000 to 95,000 clones, with approximately 89% as singletons. The sample comprised blood. Receptor source: a man aged 50-60 years in good health.

The rearrangement joins TRBV14 to TRBJ2-1; D may be TRBD1 (6 bases). The V end was cut by 4 bases, the J end by 7 bases, with 20 bases between. The CDR3 runs 16 residues. Per the germline V gene, CDR1 is SGHDN and CDR2 is FVKESK. The CDR3 DNA reads TGTGCCAGCAGCCCGCGGATTGGACAGAGACTTAATGAGCAGTTCTTC. Its protein product is CASSPRIGQRLNEQFF.

The rearrangement links TRBV2 to TRBJ2-7, with 11 bases fitting TRBD1. J lost 2 bases, V lost 6 bases, and 9 bases had no gene match. Germline V gene lookup returns CDR1 SNHLY and CDR2 FYNNEI. CDR3 size: 16 residues. Here the CDR3 reads CASRQPGTGGTYEQYF. DNA of the CDR3: TGTGCCAGCAGGCAACCCGGGACAGGGGGGACCTACGAGCAGTACTTC.

This chain uses TRBV9 with TRBJ1-3; D is uncertain. V shed 0 bases and J shed 0 bases, with 7 bases lying between them. CDR3 length: 15 residues. The germline V gene has CDR1 SGDLS and CDR2 YYNGEE. CDR3 sequence reads: CASSVGVSSGNTIYF. The CDR3 DNA reads TGTGCCAGCAGCGTAGGAGTGAGCTCTGGAAACACCATATATTTT.

The chain carries TRBV10-2 and TRBJ1-6; D ambiguous. The germline gives CDR1 WSHSY, CDR2 SAAADI. The CDR3 length is 16 residues. V lost 0 bases to trimming and J lost 5 bases, with 11 bases between them. The CDR3: CASSESPPGNNSPLHF. The CDR3 nucleotides are TGCGCCAGCAGTGAGTCGCCGCCGGGGAATAATTCACCCCTCCACTTT.

In this sample, this clone turned up a few times. The genes are TRBV7-2 and TRBJ2-5; D not resolved. Looked up from germline, CDR1 is SGHTA and CDR2 is FQGNSA. Trimming left V 4 bases short and J 3 bases short, with 12 bases between. The CDR3 sequence is 14 residues long. The CDR3 is CASSYKSVEETQYF. The CDR3 bases are TGTGCCAGCAGCTATAAGTCGGTGGAAGAGACCCAGTACTTC.

V and J are TRBV7-9 and TRBJ2-2; D gene ambiguous. The V end lost 3 bases, the J end lost 8 bases, and 7 bases lay between the germline ends. This CDR3 has 12 amino acids. Germline loops: CDR1 SEHNR, CDR2 FQNEAQ (reference sequence). CDR3 region: CASSLVSGELFF. In DNA form, the CDR3 reads TGTGCCAGCAGCTTGGTATCGGGGGAGCTGTTTTTT.

The chain joins TRBV19 to TRBJ1-1; unclear D gene. The CDR3 runs 19 residues. CDR1 is LNHDA, CDR2 SQIVND, per germline (reference sequence). V was clipped by 0 bases and J by 5 bases, with 25 bases between them. In nucleotides, the CDR3 is TGTGCCAGTAGTATAGACCCCGGGCTAAGGTTTGTGTTTTGGACTGAAGCTTTCTTT. Translated: CASSIDPGLRFVFWTEAFF.

The V call is TRBV4-1, the J call TRBJ2-1, with 7 positions matching TRBD1. J was trimmed by 7 bases and V by 0 bases; bases with no gene match: 15. The length of the CDR3 is 18 residues. The germline V gene has CDR1 MGHRA and CDR2 YSYEKL. CDR3 bases: TGCGCCAGCAGCCAAGAATCGTCCGGGACAGCCCGTTTTAATGAGCAGTTCTTC. This codes for CASSQESSGTARFNEQFF.

CDR3 loop: CATSRDQGTPPYNEQFF. Here the CDR3 DNA reads TGTGCCACCAGCAGAGATCAAGGGACTCCCCCCTACAATGAGCAGTTCTTC. The gene calls are TRBV15 and TRBJ2-1; maybe TRBD2 (6 bases). V shed 0 bases and J shed 2 bases, with 14 bases lying between them. From germline, CDR1 is LNHNV and CDR2 YYDKDF (reference sequence). The length of the CDR3 is 17 residues.

This chain joins TRBV15 and TRBJ2-2; 11 bases agree with TRBD2. With 9 bases clipped from V and 10 bases from J, the junction kept 13 bases outside the gene matches. The germline V gene encodes CDR1 LNHNV and CDR2 YYDKDF (reference sequence). The CDR3 is 15 amino acids. CDR3 DNA: TGTGCCACAAACCAGCTAGTAGCGGGGGGGGTGGAGCTGTTTTTT. It is translated as CATNQLVAGGVELFF.

This clone was observed a single time. This rearrangement joins TRBV27 to TRBJ2-1, with D perhaps matching TRBD1 or TRBD2 (5 bases each). This CDR3 comprises 16 residues. Germline V CDR1 and CDR2: MNHEY, SMNVEV (reference sequence). Trimming removed 6 bases at V and 6 bases at J, with 21 bases between. CDR3 bases: TGTGCCAGCAGGGACTGGGGGAAAGCGGAGTTCAATGAGCAGTTCTTC. Its translation is CASRDWGKAEFNEQFF.

The chain links TRBV9 to TRBJ2-7; 8 nucleotides align to TRBD1. The germline CDR1 and CDR2 sequences are SGDLS and YYNGEE. The CDR3 runs to 14 residues. The J segment lost 3 bases and the V segment lost 4 bases, leaving 6 bases of the junction unmatched. The CDR3 sequence: CASSPDRGVYEQYF. The CDR3 region has the DNA TGTGCCAGCAGCCCAGACAGGGGAGTCTACGAGCAGTACTTC. Drawing the rest from reference TRBV9 and TRBJ2-7, the complete variable domain is DSGVTQTPKHLITATGQRVTLRCSPRSGDLSVYWYQQSLDQGLQFLIQYYNGEERAKGNILERFSAQQFPDLHSELNLSSLELGDSALYFCASSPDRGVYEQYFGPGTRLTVT.

This chain connects TRBV12-5 to TRBJ1-6; D gene uncertain. The CDR3 is 15 amino acids. V lost 1 base, J lost 13 bases, and 17 bases lay in between. Germline CDR1 is LGHNT and CDR2 is FRNRAP. The CDR3 here is CASGLEKLLGAPLHF. The DNA for the CDR3 is TGTGCTAGTGGTTTGGAGAAACTGCTAGGCGCTCCCCTCCACTTT.

V and J are TRBV11-2 and TRBJ2-3; 9 nucleotides line up with TRBD2. V lost 5 bases to trimming and J lost 2 bases; unmatched junction nucleotides: 5. Germline lookup yields CDR1 SGHAT and CDR2 FQNNGV. The CDR3 contains 15 residues. This chain's CDR3 is CASSLTSGHTDTQYF. The CDR3 nucleotides read TGTGCCAGCAGCCTGACTAGCGGACACACAGATACGCAGTATTTT.

The chain couples TRBV2 to TRBJ2-5; 8 nucleotides agree with TRBD1. Trimming cost V 5 bases and J 5 bases; bases outside gene matches: 10. The CDR3 spans 15 residues. CDR1 and CDR2 from the germline V gene are SNHLY and FYNNEI. The CDR3 here is CASSWTGKFLETQYF. The CDR3 DNA is TGTGCCAGCAGTTGGACAGGGAAGTTCCTTGAGACCCAGTACTTC.

This clone was observed once. The CDR3 DNA follows: TGTGCCACCAGTATTAATGAAAAACTGTTTTTT. Translating gives CATSINEKLFF. This sequence joins TRBV24-1 and TRBJ1-4; D gene unclear. Germline lookup yields CDR1 KGHDR and CDR2 SFDVKD. This CDR3 has 11 amino acids. The V and J ends lost 6 bases and 4 bases respectively, with 2 bases between them.

The chain carries TRBV19 and TRBJ2-5; TRBD1 matches 9 bases. Germline V gives CDR1 LNHDA, CDR2 SQIVND (reference sequence). Trimming cost V 4 bases and J 2 bases; bases outside gene matches: 5. This CDR3 has 15 amino acids. In DNA, the CDR3 is TGTGCCAGTAGTAAGGGGGACAGGGTTCAAGAGACCCAGTACTTC. Translation gives CASSKGDRVQETQYF.

The chain employs TRBV2 and TRBJ1-2; TRBD1 is a possible D gene (5 bases). With 6 bases removed from V and 7 bases from J, the gap between germline ends came to 24 bases. The germline V gene encodes CDR1 SNHLY and CDR2 FYNNEI. This CDR3 is built from 16 residues. CDR3: CASRTIRGPSWGGYTF. DNA of the CDR3: TGTGCCAGCAGGACCATTCGGGGCCCTTCCTGGGGTGGCTACACCTTC.

J is TRBJ1-6 and V is TRBV6-9; a weak D match, TRBD1 (5 bases). The CDR3 is 18 residues long. The V gene lost 6 bases and the J gene lost 8 bases, with 26 bases spanning the gap. The germline V gene has CDR1 MNHGY and CDR2 SVAAGI. In DNA, the CDR3 is TGTGCCAGCAGACCCCATATCATCGAATGGGACGTCGATTCACCCCTCCACTTT. This translates into CASRPHIIEWDVDSPLHF.

The CDR3 bases are TGTGCCAGCAGGACCGGGGGTGAAGCTTTCTTT. Its protein is CASRTGGEAFF. The chain combines TRBV2 with TRBJ1-1; TRBD1 is a possible D gene (5 bases). The CDR3 has 11 residues. The V end was cut by 6 bases, the J end by 7 bases, with 9 bases between. The germline V gene encodes CDR1 SNHLY and CDR2 FYNNEI.

The table lists this clone with a count of one. The chain recombines TRBV7-6 with TRBJ2-1; 7 bases align to TRBD1. Germline lookup yields CDR1 SGHVS and CDR2 FNYEAQ. J gave up 2 bases and V 4 bases, and 11 bases lay outside the gene matches. The CDR3 runs 17 residues. CDR3 residues: CASSSKLQGKAYNEQFF. In DNA, the CDR3 is TGTGCCAGCAGCTCGAAGTTACAGGGGAAGGCCTACAATGAGCAGTTCTTC. The full variable domain, with the rest looked up from reference TRBV7-6 and TRBJ2-1, is GAGVSQSPRYKVTKRGQDVALRCDPISGHVSLYWYRQALGQGPEFLTYFNYEAQQDKSGLPNDRFSAERPEGSISTLTIQRTEQRDSAMYRCASSSKLQGKAYNEQFFGPGTRLTVL.

The CDR3 loop is CASSHFSGSGYGYTF. The CDR3 bases are TGCGCCAGCAGCCATTTCTCGGGATCGGGCTATGGCTACACCTTC. The chain uses TRBV4-1 and TRBJ1-2; no definite D call. Germline values: CDR1 MGHRA, CDR2 YSYEKL. V shed 3 bases and J shed 4 bases, with 15 bases lying between them. The CDR3 has 15 amino acids.

This sequence joins TRBV11-3 and TRBJ2-2; D might be TRBD1 or TRBD2, each matching 6 bases. The CDR3 is 18 amino acids. V was trimmed by 2 bases and J by 0 bases, leaving 16 bases between them. The germline CDR1 and CDR2 sequences are SGHNT and YENEEA. The CDR3 sequence is CASSLLGGGNTNTGELFF. For the CDR3, the DNA is TGTGCCAGCAGCTTATTGGGGGGCGGAAACACGAACACCGGGGAGCTGTTTTTT.

This sequence joins TRBV7-8 and TRBJ1-4, with D possibly matching TRBD1 (6 bases). Germline-derived CDR1 and CDR2 are SGHVS and FQNEAQ. V gave up 5 bases and J gave up 6 bases, with 13 bases separating them. The CDR3 has 14 amino acids. The CDR3 loop is CASSKSTGYEKLFF. DNA of the CDR3: TGTGCCAGCAGCAAATCAACAGGGTATGAAAAACTGTTTTTT.

The rearrangement links TRBV23-1 to TRBJ2-7; D is uncertain. TRBV23-1 is noted as an ORF with a role that remains uncertain. The CDR3 spans 11 residues. V was clipped by 4 bases and J by 6 bases, with 7 bases between them. CDR3 loop: CASSPPSEQYF. The CDR3 DNA follows: TGCGCCAGCAGTCCCCCGTCCGAGCAGTACTTC.

The genes are TRBV7-2 and TRBJ1-1, with a tentative D call TRBD1 (5 bases). V lost 1 base and J 7 bases, leaving 13 bases between the germline ends. Germline lookup yields CDR1 SGHTA and CDR2 FQGNSA. This CDR3 has 14 residues. In DNA form, the CDR3 reads TGTGCCAGCAGCTTAGTGGGACCTCCTATTGAAGCTTTCTTT. It codes for CASSLVGPPIEAFF.

The gene calls are TRBV6-5 and TRBJ2-1, with D perhaps TRBD2 (6 bases). Germline values: CDR1 MNHEY, CDR2 SVGAGI. Trimming removed 10 bases from V and 3 bases from J, with 16 bases in between. The CDR3 is made up of 14 amino acids. The CDR3 loop reads CATSLGGDYNEQFF. CDR3 nucleotide sequence: TGTGCCACCTCCTTGGGGGGTGACTACAATGAGCAGTTCTTC.

This sequence joins TRBV5-6 and TRBJ1-4, with D unclear. The germline CDR1 and CDR2 sequences are SGHDT and YYEEEE. Trimming removed 0 bases at V and 8 bases at J, with 17 bases between. The CDR3 is made up of 16 amino acids. The CDR3, as DNA: TGTGCCAGCAGCTTGGGGCGGCCCTGGTCTGAGGAAAAACTGTTTTTT. As protein: CASSLGRPWSEEKLFF.

V and J are TRBV3-1 (or the pseudogene TRBV3-2) and TRBJ1-2; perhaps TRBD1 as D (6 bases). Trimming took off 3 bases at V and 9 bases at J, with 14 bases between the two ends. In germline, CDR1 is LGHDT, CDR2 YNNKEL (reference sequence). The CDR3 loop spans 13 amino acids. DNA of the CDR3: TGTGCCAGCAGCCAGCCCCAGGGGAGGAGCTACACCTTC. Translated: CASSQPQGRSYTF.

The chain links TRBV4-2 to TRBJ2-7; no clear D gene. The CDR3 sequence is 15 residues long. Trimming removed 0 bases from V and 6 bases from J, with 15 bases in between. From germline, CDR1 is LGHNA and CDR2 YNFKEQ. DNA of the CDR3: TGTGCCAGCAGCCAAGACCCCAGGAGCCCCATCGAGCAGTACTTC. Its protein is CASSQDPRSPIEQYF.

In its sample, this clone was seen once. V is TRBV6-6 and J is TRBJ1-5; possible D gene TRBD1, 6 bases. The CDR3 length is 11 residues. Germline CDR1 is MNHNY and CDR2 is SVGAGI (reference sequence). The ends were cut back, 4 bases at V and 9 bases at J, with 7 bases in the middle. CDR3 sequence: CASSFRGPQHF. The CDR3, as DNA: TGTGCCAGCAGTTTCAGGGGGCCCCAGCATTTT.

This clone was detected once. This rearrangement joins TRBV12-3 or TRBV12-4 to TRBJ2-7; no clear D. V gave up 3 bases and J gave up 7 bases, with 7 bases separating them. There are 11 residues in the CDR3. CDR3 bases: TGTGCCAGCAGTTTGGGGTTTGAGCAGTACTTC. Residues: CASSLGFEQYF.